The next 23 T cell receptor beta chains were all read from a single sample in a study of T-cell memory formation after mild COVID-19. TCRdb ran MiXCR on the 5' RACE reads and lists one entry per CDR3 protein. The sample contains around 260,000 distinct CDR3 sequences, roughly 15% of which appear only once. Sequencing was carried out using PBMCs or a T cell subset sorted from them (not recorded which). The receptors here all came from a man aged 18 to 29 who had mild COVID-19 (a few samples of this study predate the infection). Cell type and time point are not known.

The chain is built from TRBV12-3 or TRBV12-4 and TRBJ2-3; D gene unclear. The CDR3 length is 13 residues. Trimming cost V 7 bases and J 3 bases, with 11 bases left between them. The CDR3 loop reads CASNPSETDTQYF. The CDR3 nucleotides read TGTGCCAGCAATCCATCGGAGACAGATACGCAGTATTTT.

The chain carries TRBV2 and TRBJ1-1; possibly TRBD1 for D (5 bases). Germline loops: CDR1 SNHLY, CDR2 FYNNEI. Trimming shortened V by 4 bases and J by 6 bases, and 15 bases separated the two germline ends. The CDR3 covers 14 residues. The CDR3 nucleotides read TGTGCCAGCAGTGCGGACACCGTTTTAGCTGAAGCTTTCTTT. It translates to CASSADTVLAEAFF. The entire variable domain, with the rest obtained from reference TRBV2 and TRBJ1-1, is as follows: EPEVTQTPSHQVTQMGQEVILRCVPISNHLYFYWYRQILGQKVEFLVSFYNNEISEKSEIFDDQFSVERPDGSNFTLKIRSTKLEDSAMYFCASSADTVLAEAFFGQGTRLTVV.

The chain recombines TRBV7-3 with TRBJ2-3; D is unresolved. Trimming removed 1 base at V and 6 bases at J, with 8 bases between. CDR3 length equals 13 residues. CDR1 and CDR2 (germline): SGHTA, FQGTGA. CDR3 in amino acids: CASSLKGLDTQYF. CDR3 nucleotides: TGTGCCAGCAGCTTAAAGGGCCTGGATACGCAGTATTTT.

The chain has TRBV3-1 and TRBJ2-5; possible D gene TRBD2, 6 bases. The CDR3 extends over 17 amino acids. The germline CDR1 and CDR2 sequences are LGHDT and YNNKEL (reference sequence). The V and J ends lost 5 bases and 5 bases respectively, with 24 bases between them. The CDR3 loop is CASSGDLEAAARETQYF. DNA of the CDR3: TGTGCCAGCAGCGGGGACTTAGAGGCCGCAGCGCGGGAGACCCAGTACTTC.

The V gene is TRBV7-2, the J gene TRBJ2-2, with TRBD2 identical over 7 bases. CDR3 length: 13 residues. CDR1 is SGHTA and CDR2 is FQGNSA in the germline V gene. The V gene end was trimmed by 5 bases and the J gene end by 5 bases; junction bases not matched to a gene: 2. This chain's CDR3 is CASSREVTGELFF. CDR3 sequence (DNA): TGTGCCAGCAGCCGGGAGGTGACCGGGGAGCTGTTTTTT.

The V gene is TRBV20-1, the J gene TRBJ2-4; unclear D gene. The CDR3 has 13 amino acids. Germline V gene lookup returns CDR1 DFQATT and CDR2 SNEGSKA (reference sequence). CDR3 bases: TGCAGCCCCGCGTCCCTAGCCAAAAACATTCAGTACTTC. Residues: CSPASLAKNIQYF.

This chain connects TRBV5-1 to TRBJ2-3, with 8 nucleotides matching TRBD2. Trimming took 4 bases from V and 3 from J; bases not matched to a gene: 7. Germline CDR1 SGHRS, CDR2 YFSETQ. The CDR3 has 15 residues. As DNA, the CDR3 is TGCGCCAGCAGCCATGGACTAGCTGTTACAGATACGCAGTATTTT. Its translation: CASSHGLAVTDTQYF. Using reference TRBV5-1 and TRBJ2-3 for the parts outside the CDR3, the full variable domain is KAGVTQTPRYLIKTRGQQVTLSCSPISGHRSVSWYQQTPGQGLQFLFEYFSETQRNKGNFPGRFSGRQFSNSRSEMNVSTLELGDSALYLCASSHGLAVTDTQYFGPGTRLTVL.

This clonotype was seen many times. The CDR3 region is CASSPDRATYEQYF. In DNA, the CDR3 is TGCGCCAGCAGCCCGGACAGGGCGACCTACGAGCAGTACTTC. V is TRBV4-3 and J is TRBJ2-7; the match to TRBD1 covers 8 bases. Per germline, CDR1 LGHNA and CDR2 YSLEER. With 4 bases clipped from V and 2 bases from J, the junction kept 4 bases outside the gene matches. The CDR3 covers 14 residues.

This rearrangement joins TRBV9 to TRBJ1-2; D uncertain. The germline gives CDR1 SGDLS, CDR2 YYNGEE. V was trimmed by 0 bases and J by 4 bases, leaving 10 bases between them. This CDR3 is built from 14 residues. CDR3 protein: CASSVADGTYGYTF. The CDR3 DNA reads as TGTGCCAGCAGCGTAGCGGACGGAACCTATGGCTACACCTTC. Looking up the rest from reference TRBV9 and TRBJ1-2 gives the full variable domain: DSGVTQTPKHLITATGQRVTLRCSPRSGDLSVYWYQQSLDQGLQFLIQYYNGEERAKGNILERFSAQQFPDLHSELNLSSLELGDSALYFCASSVADGTYGYTFGSGTRLTVV.

This clonotype was seen repeatedly, ten times or more. The rearrangement joins TRBV5-1 to TRBJ2-3; D not certain. This CDR3 is 14 amino acids long. V was pared by 4 bases and J by 4 bases, with 13 bases between. Germline V gene sequence: CDR1 SGHRS, CDR2 YFSETQ. The CDR3 DNA follows: TGCGCCAGCAGCGCGGACCCAAACCCAGATACGCAGTATTTT. This codes for CASSADPNPDTQYF.

This clonotype was counted at least ten times. V and J are TRBV7-9 and TRBJ1-1; possible D gene TRBD1, 6 bases. The germline gives CDR1 SEHNR, CDR2 FQNEAQ (reference sequence). CDR3 length: 14 residues. Trimming pared 3 bases from V and 4 bases from J, leaving 12 bases between. The CDR3 DNA reads as TGTGCCAGCAGCTTCGCGGCCAGGGGCACTGAAGCTTTCTTT. This codes for CASSFAARGTEAFF.

The V call is TRBV29-1, the J call TRBJ2-2, with 7 nucleotides matching TRBD1. V lost 4 bases, J lost 5 bases, and 10 bases stayed unmatched. The CDR3 totals 15 residues. Germline V gives CDR1 SQVTM, CDR2 ANQGSEA. In DNA form, the CDR3 reads TGCAGCGTTGTCGGTGTCAGGGGGATAACCGGGGAGCTGTTTTTT. It encodes CSVVGVRGITGELFF.

This clonotype has more than one count but fewer than ten. The chain carries TRBV4-3 and TRBJ1-2, with D unclear. The V end lost 0 bases, the J end lost 5 bases, and 19 bases lay between the germline ends. The V gene's germline CDR1 is LGHNA and CDR2 YSLEER. The CDR3 spans 17 residues. CDR3 coding DNA: TGCGCCAGCAGCCAAGATGTCGGGCGGCACCTCTTTTATGGCTACACCTTC. Its translation is CASSQDVGRHLFYGYTF.

The rearrangement links TRBV5-1 to TRBJ2-1; 9 bases agree with TRBD2. The CDR3 loop spans 15 amino acids. Germline V gives CDR1 SGHRS, CDR2 YFSETQ. V trimming: 4 bases; J trimming: 6 bases; junction bases outside the gene matches: 8. The DNA of the CDR3 is TGCGCCAGCAGCGGGTCGAGGGGACTAGCCAATGAGCAGTTCTTC. Translated, it gives CASSGSRGLANEQFF. Drawing the rest from reference TRBV5-1 and TRBJ2-1, the complete variable domain is KAGVTQTPRYLIKTRGQQVTLSCSPISGHRSVSWYQQTPGQGLQFLFEYFSETQRNKGNFPGRFSGRQFSNSRSEMNVSTLELGDSALYLCASSGSRGLANEQFFGPGTRLTVL.

Only a few counts were recorded for this clonotype. This chain connects TRBV7-2 to TRBJ1-1; D gene unclear. Per germline, CDR1 SGHTA and CDR2 FQGNSA. This CDR3 contains 9 residues. Trimming pared 5 bases from V and 11 bases from J, leaving 6 bases between. The CDR3 spells CASSVGAFF. The CDR3 DNA reads as TGTGCCAGCAGCGTCGGGGCTTTCTTT.

The chain uses TRBV7-9 and TRBJ2-7, with D unresolved. This CDR3 is 14 amino acids long. CDR1 SEHNR and CDR2 FQNEAQ come from the germline V gene (reference sequence). The V end lost 1 base, the J end lost 4 bases, and 11 bases lay between the germline ends. The CDR3 spells CASSLGPRWYEQYV. CDR3 bases: TGTGCCAGCAGCTTAGGCCCCCGGTGGTACGAGCAGTACGTC.

This clonotype was seen at least ten times. Its ends do not fully match the called genes, so a read error is possible. The J gene is TRBJ2-1, the V gene TRBV7-7, with TRBD2 matching 8 bases. CDR1 is SSHAT and CDR2 is FNYEAQ in the germline V gene (reference sequence). This CDR3 has 15 residues. CDR3 region: CASSLAASGGNEQFF. The CDR3 bases are TGTGCTAGCAGCTTAGCGGCCAGCGGGGGAAATGAGCAGTTCTTC.

This clonotype has only a few counts. This rearrangement joins TRBV12-3 or TRBV12-4 to TRBJ2-1, with 9 nucleotides matching TRBD2. The CDR3 contains 15 residues. Germline trimming cut 4 bases from V and 7 bases from J; bases unmatched to any gene: 8. CDR3 residues: CASSSSPAGGNEQFF. The CDR3 coding sequence is TGTGCCAGCAGTTCCAGCCCAGCGGGGGGAAATGAGCAGTTCTTC.

This clonotype was seen at least ten times. V usage is TRBV20-1 and J usage is TRBJ1-6, with 7 bases identical to TRBD1. V lost 5 bases and J lost 8; bases outside the gene matches: 9. The CDR3 length is 14 residues. The germline V gene encodes CDR1 DFQATT and CDR2 SNEGSKA (reference sequence). The CDR3, as DNA: TGCAGTGCTCCAAAGACAGGGAGGGATTCACCCCTCCACTTT. Its protein is CSAPKTGRDSPLHF.

This clonotype came up a few times. The junction does not match germline at one end; this may be a read error. This chain joins TRBV6-6 and TRBJ2-3, with D possibly matching TRBD2 (5 bases). Per germline, CDR1 MNHNY and CDR2 SVGAGI (reference sequence). This CDR3 spans 10 amino acids. CDR3 residues: CATTGDKQYF. Written as DNA, the CDR3 is TGTGCCACAACCGGGGATAAGCAGTATTTT.

This sequence joins TRBV7-9 and TRBJ2-2; no definite D call. The CDR3 sequence is 12 residues long. V was trimmed by 0 bases and J by 7 bases, leaving 3 bases between them. The germline V gene encodes CDR1 SEHNR and CDR2 FQNEAQ (reference sequence). The CDR3 coding sequence is TGTGCCAGCAGCTTAGCGATCGGGGAGCTGTTTTTT. The encoded protein is CASSLAIGELFF.

This chain uses TRBV12-3 or TRBV12-4 with TRBJ2-3, with D maybe TRBD2 (5 bases). This CDR3 is 15 amino acids long. With 5 bases removed from V and 1 base from J, the gap between germline ends came to 13 bases. In nucleotides, the CDR3 is TGTGCCAGCAGTCCCCAGCTAGCAGGCACAGATACGCAGTATTTT. This codes for CASSPQLAGTDTQYF.

V and J are TRBV7-3 and TRBJ2-3; 8 nucleotides match TRBD1. The ends lost 2 bases at V and 5 bases at J; junction bases unmatched: 6. The CDR3 extends over 15 amino acids. Germline CDR1 and CDR2: SGHTA and FQGTGA. The CDR3, as DNA: TGTGCCAGCAGCTTATTCGGACAGGGAGGAGATACGCAGTATTTT. It codes for CASSLFGQGGDTQYF.